This TCR beta chain was retrieved from a study of T cell responses to AZD1222 COVID-19 vaccine. Broader study findings: Donors were largely white British and mainly female; clonal diversity was possibly underestimated. After two AZD1222 doses, spike-specific TCR breadth and depth rose versus day 0.

Concerning this clone itself: The target antigen is unknown.

Data came from immunoSEQ multiplex PCR; TCRdb stores just in-frame clones and leaves some out. Among roughly 150,000 clones listed, about nine tenths were seen once. This specimen was peripheral blood, taken after recovery from COVID-19. The origin of this receptor is an adult who had recovered from COVID-19.

The CDR3 DNA reads as TGTGCCAGCAGTGAGGGCAGTCTTCAGCCCCAGCATTTT. Translation: CASSEGSLQPQHF. The chain employs TRBV2 and TRBJ1-5; D remains ambiguous. V was trimmed by 3 bases and J by 6 bases, leaving 9 bases between them. The CDR3 totals 13 residues. Germline CDR1 and CDR2: SNHLY and FYNNEI. Full variable domain (outside the CDR3, taken from reference TRBV2 and TRBJ1-5): EPEVTQTPSHQVTQMGQEVILRCVPISNHLYFYWYRQILGQKVEFLVSFYNNEISEKSEIFDDQFSVERPDGSNFTLKIRSTKLEDSAMYFCASSEGSLQPQHFGDGTRLSIL.